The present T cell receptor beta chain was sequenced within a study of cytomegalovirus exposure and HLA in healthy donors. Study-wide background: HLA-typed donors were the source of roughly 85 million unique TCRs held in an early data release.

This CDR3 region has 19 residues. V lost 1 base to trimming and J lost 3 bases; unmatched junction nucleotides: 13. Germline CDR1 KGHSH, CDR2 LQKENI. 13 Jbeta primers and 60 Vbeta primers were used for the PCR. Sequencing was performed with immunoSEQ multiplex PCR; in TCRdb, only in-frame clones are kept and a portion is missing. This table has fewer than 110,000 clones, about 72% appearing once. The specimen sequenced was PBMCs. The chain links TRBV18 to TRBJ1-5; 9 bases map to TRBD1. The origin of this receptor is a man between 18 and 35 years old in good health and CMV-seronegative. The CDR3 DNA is TGTGCCAGCTCACCACGAAACTTACCGGGACAGGGAGTCAATCAGCCCCAGCATTTT. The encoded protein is CASSPRNLPGQGVNQPQHF.